This T cell receptor beta chain was profiled in a study of regulatory dendritic cells for organ transplantation. Study at large: Monocytes received vitamin D3 on days 0 and 4, IL-10 on day 4. Study-wide points: Memory CD8+ clonal expansion seemed more limited with regulatory than mature dendritic cells.

As regards this clone: Its antigen is unidentified.

With 4 bases removed from V and 4 bases from J, the gap between germline ends came to 19 bases. Germline V gene data show CDR1 as SGDLS and CDR2 as YYNGEE. CDR3 length equals 16 residues. Sorted T cells were CFSE-labeled and cultured 5 days with allogeneic regulatory or mature dendritic cells at 1:10. CD4+ or CD8+ T cells were sorted as naive CD45RA+ or memory CD45RO+. Sequencing was performed with immunoSEQ multiplex PCR; in TCRdb, only in-frame clones are kept and a portion is missing. The repertoire consists of about 12,000 clones, with 62% occurring once and the leading ten covering 1.2%. The sample taken for sequencing was naive CD8+ T cells from blood cultured with dendritic cells. Subset of the sample: CD45RA+ naive T cells. This chain uses TRBV9 with TRBJ2-3; a weak D match, TRBD2 (6 bases). The receptor was isolated from a human donor in good health. CDR3 in amino acids: CASSPGTGGVADTQYF. The DNA of the CDR3 is TGTGCCAGCAGCCCCGGAACCGGGGGTGTTGCAGATACGCAGTATTTT.